The T cell receptor (beta chain) described here comes from a study of cytomegalovirus exposure and HLA in healthy donors. This CDR3 comprises 15 residues. The V and J ends lost 2 bases and 3 bases respectively, with 13 bases between them. The germline V gene has CDR1 SGHTA and CDR2 FQGNSA. PCR involved 60 Vbeta and 13 Jbeta primers. Sequencing used immunoSEQ multiplex PCR; TCRdb keeps in-frame clones, though not all of them. The data hold fewer than 45,000 clones, with 80% observed a single time. This chain connects TRBV7-2 to TRBJ1-2; possible D gene TRBD1, 6 bases. Material: PBMCs. This sequence originates from a male donor in good health and CMV-seronegative. The CDR3 nucleotides are TGTGCCAGCAGCTTAAGTGGGGGCCCTTACTATGGCTACACCTTC. Amino acid sequence: CASSLSGGPYYGYTF.